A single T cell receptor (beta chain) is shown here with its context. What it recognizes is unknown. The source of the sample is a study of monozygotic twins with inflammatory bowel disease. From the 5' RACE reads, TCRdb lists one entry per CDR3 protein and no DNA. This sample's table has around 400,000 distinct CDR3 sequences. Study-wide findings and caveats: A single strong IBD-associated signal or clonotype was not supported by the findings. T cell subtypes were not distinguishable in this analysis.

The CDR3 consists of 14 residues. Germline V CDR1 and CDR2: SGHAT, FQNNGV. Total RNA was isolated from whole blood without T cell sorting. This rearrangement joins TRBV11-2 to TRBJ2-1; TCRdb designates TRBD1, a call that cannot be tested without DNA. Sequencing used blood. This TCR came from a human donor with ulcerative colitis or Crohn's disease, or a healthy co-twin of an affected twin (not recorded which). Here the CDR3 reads CASRGIKQGDEQFF.